Shown below are 24 T cell receptor beta chains from a single sample sequenced in a study of Ad26.COV2.S vaccination and SARS-CoV-2 variants. This table comes from immunoSEQ multiplex PCR, and its TCRdb copy is limited to in-frame clones, with some not included. The data contain 440,000 or so clones, 90% of them singletons. The treatment was: roughly 20 received Ad26.COV2.S at low or high dose, single or two shots; five or six received placebo; per-sample allocation not given. Following the first vaccine or placebo injection, samples were taken on day 63. Sample: peripheral blood, taken in a trial of Ad26.COV2.S vaccine versus placebo. These receptors came from a person between 18 and 65 years old who received the Ad26.COV2.S COVID-19 vaccine or a placebo.

V and J are TRBV27 and TRBJ2-3; TRBD2 aligns across 14 bases. The J segment lost 4 bases and the V segment lost 5 bases, leaving 8 bases of the junction unmatched. The CDR3 covers 17 residues. In germline, CDR1 is MNHEY, CDR2 SMNVEV (reference sequence). The CDR3 protein is CASSGVGLAGDADTQYF. Written as DNA, the CDR3 is TGTGCCAGCAGTGGGGTGGGACTAGCGGGGGACGCAGATACGCAGTATTTT.

The gene calls are TRBV6-5 and TRBJ2-7; possible D gene TRBD1, 5 bases. V was pared by 6 bases and J by 1 base, with 10 bases between. The CDR3 runs 13 residues. Germline CDR1 MNHEY, CDR2 SVGAGI. CDR3 residues: CASSIRDSYEQYF. In DNA form, the CDR3 reads TGTGCCAGCAGCATCAGGGATTCCTACGAGCAGTACTTC.

The chain carries TRBV9 and TRBJ2-3; no clear D gene. The CDR3 has 14 residues. Germline CDR1 SGDLS, CDR2 YYNGEE. V lost 0 bases, J lost 5 bases, and 10 bases lay in between. CDR3 bases: TGTGCCAGCAGCGTAGGGGATGGGTTAGATACGCAGTATTTT. Protein product: CASSVGDGLDTQYF.

As DNA, the CDR3 is TGTGCCAGCAGTTTTTTTGGGGGAGTCATGACAGATACGCAGTATTTT. Translated: CASSFFGGVMTDTQYF. The V gene is TRBV27, the J gene TRBJ2-3; D may correspond to TRBD1 or TRBD2 (5 bases each). This CDR3 has 16 amino acids. V was pared by 3 bases and J by 3 bases, with 16 bases between. Germline loops: CDR1 MNHEY, CDR2 SMNVEV (reference sequence).

This clone was recorded only once. The chain employs TRBV30 and TRBJ1-6; D remains unclear. The V end lost 0 bases, the J end lost 14 bases, and 11 bases lay between the germline ends. The CDR3 consists of 12 residues. Germline V gene lookup returns CDR1 GTSNPN and CDR2 SVGIG (reference sequence). This CDR3 is CAWSVAVGTLHF. CDR3 sequence (DNA): TGTGCCTGGAGTGTAGCCGTGGGCACCCTCCACTTT.

The J gene is TRBJ1-1, the V gene TRBV6-2 or TRBV6-3; tentatively, D is TRBD1 (5 bases). Trimming pared 0 bases from V and 2 bases from J, leaving 10 bases between. The CDR3 is made up of 15 amino acids. Germline V gene sequence: CDR1 MNHEY, CDR2 SVGEGT. CDR3 region: CASSYSKGTNTEAFF. CDR3 DNA sequence: TGTGCCAGCAGTTACTCGAAGGGGACCAACACTGAAGCTTTCTTT.

In its sample, this clone was seen once. This chain uses TRBV19 with TRBJ1-2; D unresolved. Trimming shortened V by 5 bases and J by 4 bases, and 11 bases separated the two germline ends. Germline V gene data show CDR1 as LNHDA and CDR2 as SQIVND (reference sequence). This CDR3 comprises 13 residues. In DNA form, the CDR3 reads TGTGCCAGTAGTCCCTTAGACTCCTATGGCTACACCTTC. The encoded protein is CASSPLDSYGYTF.

This clone occurred once. The chain has TRBV11-2 and TRBJ2-2; 8 positions agree with TRBD1. V shed 6 bases, J shed 4 bases, and the junction held 7 bases outside the gene matches. Germline V gene lookup returns CDR1 SGHAT and CDR2 FQNNGV. The CDR3 is 15 amino acids. CDR3 nucleotide sequence: TGTGCCAGCAGTCGCGGACAGGGATTCACCGGGGAGCTGTTTTTT. Translation gives CASSRGQGFTGELFF. The full variable domain, with the rest looked up from reference TRBV11-2 and TRBJ2-2, is EAGVAQSPRYKIIEKRQSVAFWCNPISGHATLYWYQQILGQGPKLLIQFQNNGVVDDSQLPKDRFSAERLKGVDSTLKIQPAKLEDSAVYLCASSRGQGFTGELFFGEGSRLTVL.

J is TRBJ1-1 and V is TRBV28, with D maybe TRBD1 (6 bases). From germline, CDR1 is MDHEN and CDR2 SYDVKM. Deletions cut 4 bases from V and 0 bases from J, with 12 bases between. This CDR3 has 15 residues. The CDR3 here is CASSSDRTMNTEAFF. The CDR3 DNA reads as TGTGCCAGCAGTTCCGACAGGACCATGAACACTGAAGCTTTCTTT. The full variable domain, in which reference TRBV28 and TRBJ1-1 provide the parts outside the CDR3, is DVKVTQSSRYLVKRTGEKVFLECVQDMDHENMFWYRQDPGLGLRLIYFSYDVKMKEKGDIPEGYSVSREKKERFSLILESASTNQTSMYLCASSSDRTMNTEAFFGQGTRLTVV.

The chain employs TRBV2 and TRBJ1-2; maybe TRBD1 (6 bases). The CDR3 spans 16 residues. V lost 6 bases and J 2 bases, leaving 19 bases between the germline ends. CDR1 and CDR2 from the germline V gene are SNHLY and FYNNEI. The CDR3 bases are TGTGCCAGCAGCGCTCCCGTCAGGGGAGAAAACTATGGCTACACCTTC. This codes for CASSAPVRGENYGYTF.

J is TRBJ2-3 and V is TRBV4-1; 7 bases are shared with TRBD1. The CDR3 spans 16 residues. Germline V gene sequence: CDR1 MGHRA, CDR2 YSYEKL. V dropped 2 bases and J dropped 4; count of bases not matched to a gene: 9. DNA for the CDR3: TGCGCCAGCAGCCAACCAACAGGGGCACGCCCAGATACGCAGTATTTT. It is translated as CASSQPTGARPDTQYF.

The rearrangement joins TRBV28 to TRBJ2-3; possibly TRBD2 for D (6 bases). Germline loops: CDR1 MDHEN, CDR2 SYDVKM. The CDR3 runs 12 residues. V gave up 6 bases and J gave up 8 bases, with 12 bases separating them. In DNA, the CDR3 is TGTGCCAGCAGGGCCGGGAGAGGTACGCAGTATTTT. As protein: CASRAGRGTQYF. The complete variable domain, with remaining parts taken from reference TRBV28 and TRBJ2-3, reads DVKVTQSSRYLVKRTGEKVFLECVQDMDHENMFWYRQDPGLGLRLIYFSYDVKMKEKGDIPEGYSVSREKKERFSLILESASTNQTSMYLCASRAGRGTQYFGPGTRLTVL.

V gene TRBV19 combines with J gene TRBJ2-4; 7 bases are a match to TRBD1. CDR3 length equals 15 residues. After removal of 3 bases from V and 6 bases from J, the junction contained 8 bases not matched to a gene. The V gene's germline CDR1 is LNHDA and CDR2 SQIVND (reference sequence). CDR3 coding DNA: TGTGCCAGTAGTATTGACAGGGTATTCGGAAACATTCAGTACTTC. Protein product: CASSIDRVFGNIQYF.

The chain employs TRBV28 and TRBJ2-3; D might be TRBD1 (6 bases). The CDR3 sequence is 15 residues long. CDR1 MDHEN and CDR2 SYDVKM come from the germline V gene. Trimming took 6 bases from V and 4 from J, leaving 17 bases between them. CDR3 protein: CASSYDRIRADTQYF. The CDR3 nucleotides are TGTGCCAGCAGCTATGACAGGATCCGCGCAGATACGCAGTATTTT.

Written as DNA, the CDR3 is TGTGCCAGCAGCCACCTCCCCTTGAATTCACCCCTCCACTTT. Its protein is CASSHLPLNSPLHF. This chain links TRBV14 with TRBJ1-6; D unclear. Germline CDR1 is SGHDN and CDR2 is FVKESK. The CDR3 consists of 14 residues. Trimming pared 3 bases from V and 7 bases from J, leaving 10 bases between.

A word on this clone: The same CDR3 also results from other DNA sequences found in this sample. V gene TRBV9 combines with J gene TRBJ1-6; D is uncertain. V dropped 0 bases and J dropped 0 bases, with 4 bases sitting between them. In germline, CDR1 is SGDLS, CDR2 YYNGEE. CDR3 length: 15 residues. The CDR3 coding sequence is TGTGCCAGCAGCGTAGGGAGCTCCTATAATTCACCCCTCCACTTT. This gives the protein CASSVGSSYNSPLHF.

The chain uses TRBV2 and TRBJ1-1; 7 bases are a match to TRBD1. The CDR3 has 16 amino acids. Germline V gene lookup returns CDR1 SNHLY and CDR2 FYNNEI. J lost 2 bases, V lost 3 bases, and 9 bases had no gene match. CDR3 DNA sequence: TGTGCCAGCAGTGATCGGCAGGGGGTCCCCAACACTGAAGCTTTCTTT. Translation: CASSDRQGVPNTEAFF.

This clone came up once. The rearrangement uses TRBV12-3 or TRBV12-4 and TRBJ2-1, with D unclear. This CDR3 contains 11 residues. V was shortened by 8 bases and J by 11 bases, with 13 bases between the two germline ends. Here the CDR3 reads CASGPSMKQFF. Written as DNA, the CDR3 is TGTGCCAGCGGACCGTCCATGAAGCAGTTCTTC.

The chain employs TRBV6-1 and TRBJ2-3; weak D call: TRBD1 (5 bases). The germline V gene encodes CDR1 MNHNS and CDR2 SASEGT. The V and J ends lost 3 bases and 3 bases respectively, with 16 bases between them. The CDR3 spans 16 residues. The CDR3 sequence is CASSERIRGRTDTQYF. As DNA, the CDR3 is TGTGCCAGCAGTGAGAGGATTAGGGGAAGGACAGATACGCAGTATTTT.

CDR3: CASSEPFVRGLRTEAFF. In DNA, the CDR3 is TGTGCCAGCAGCGAGCCCTTCGTCAGGGGGCTGCGCACTGAAGCTTTCTTT. The V and J genes are TRBV9 and TRBJ1-1; 8 bases are a match to TRBD1. The CDR3 consists of 17 residues. V lost 3 bases to trimming and J lost 4 bases; unmatched junction nucleotides: 14. Germline CDR1 reads SGDLS; CDR2 reads YYNGEE.

CDR3 nucleotide sequence: TGTGCCAGCTCACCATATACCACCTCGAACACCGGGGAGCTGTTTTTT. Translated: CASSPYTTSNTGELFF. The chain joins TRBV18 to TRBJ2-2; no definite D call. The CDR3 loop spans 16 amino acids. In germline, CDR1 is KGHSH, CDR2 LQKENI. The V and J ends lost 2 bases and 0 bases respectively, with 10 bases between them.

With regard to this clone: This sample includes further DNA sequences coding for the same CDR3. This chain joins TRBV6-2 or TRBV6-3 and TRBJ2-1; possibly TRBD2 for D (6 bases). Trimming removed 0 bases from V and 3 bases from J, with 6 bases in between. The germline CDR1 and CDR2 sequences are MNHEY and SVGEGT. The length of the CDR3 is 14 residues. CDR3: CASSYSTSYNEQFF. The CDR3 region has the DNA TGTGCCAGCAGTTACTCGACTAGCTACAATGAGCAGTTCTTC.

V usage is TRBV20-1 and J usage is TRBJ2-7; TRBD2 is a possible D gene (7 bases). This CDR3 comprises 16 residues. Per the germline V gene, CDR1 is DFQATT and CDR2 is SNEGSKA (reference sequence). The V end lost 3 bases, the J end lost 3 bases, and 21 bases lay between the germline ends. For the CDR3, the DNA is TGCAGTGCTAGTATTATGTCGGGAGGAGGGGGCTACGAGCAGTACTTC. Its protein product is CSASIMSGGGGYEQYF.

The chain links TRBV19 to TRBJ2-3; 8 bases agree with TRBD1. Germline V CDR1 and CDR2: LNHDA, SQIVND (reference sequence). Trimming at V came to 5 bases and at J to 0 bases, leaving 4 bases not matched to a gene. The CDR3 has 15 amino acids. CDR3 DNA sequence: TGTGCCAGTAGTCCGGGGACAGGTAGCACAGATACGCAGTATTTT. Residues: CASSPGTGSTDTQYF.